This TCR beta chain was identified during a study of CD8+ T cells in alopecia areata. RNA extraction was followed by reverse transcription into cDNA, which acted as the sequencing template. Sequencing used immunoSEQ multiplex PCR; TCRdb keeps in-frame clones, though not all of them. The sample yields about 150,000 clones, around two thirds seen once. This clone appeared a few times. Its antigen is unknown. Study results and limitations: Elevated clonality characterized lesional scalp relative to normal scalp, particularly in alopecia totalis/universalis. With patients, TCR sharing proved less clear than in mice, a difference possibly related to HLA. Besides other cells, scalp samples also yield sequences of resident alphabeta T cells from normal skin.

The germline V gene encodes CDR1 MNHEY and CDR2 SVGAGI. The CDR3 has 15 residues. With V trimmed by 5 bases and J by 6 bases, 12 bases remained unmatched. The sequencing input was CD8+ T cells sorted from blood. This chain connects TRBV6-5 to TRBJ1-2; 7 bases map to TRBD1. The sequence was obtained from a human donor in good health. The CDR3 nucleotides are TGTGCCAGCAGTCTCAATCCGACAGGGCTCAATGGCTACACCTTC. This sequence encodes CASSLNPTGLNGYTF.